This TCR beta chain was captured in a study of T cell changes during pregnancy in multiple sclerosis (dated by TCRdb to the late 2010s). In terms of the full investigation: Changes in the T cell repertoire over the course of pregnancy were examined in this study in women with multiple sclerosis.

V sheds 4 bases and J sheds 6 bases, leaving 15 bases between their ends. The germline V gene specifies SGHDN as CDR1 and FVKESK as CDR2. The CDR3 numbers 14 residues from cysteine through phenylalanine. CDR3 DNA only is kept here, 42 bases in frame from base 1. Preparation of the library involved the immunoSEQ multiplex PCR assay. Sourced from immuneACCESS, this table was stored by TCRdb with only in-frame sequences that have V and J called. A share of the clones is absent; for the studies checked, an unresolved V gene accounts for under half, and the remainder has no known explanation. This sample comprises about 42,000 clones, approximately 96% of them detected only once. The leading ten clones occupy 0.75% to 0.9% of the sample. As regards this clone: The clone's antigen remains unknown. Base qualities are not recorded, but no much larger clone differs from it by a single base.

This receptor was taken from a female donor with multiple sclerosis, enrolled in a pregnancy study. Recombination linked TRBV14 to TRBJ2-5; the best D guess is TRBD1, with 5 bases matching. The sequenced sample was peripheral blood, obtained in the second trimester of pregnancy. The nucleotide sequence reads TGTGCCAGCAGCCCCCTCGCCAGGGTGCAGACCCAGTACTTC. It codes for CASSPLARVQTQYF.